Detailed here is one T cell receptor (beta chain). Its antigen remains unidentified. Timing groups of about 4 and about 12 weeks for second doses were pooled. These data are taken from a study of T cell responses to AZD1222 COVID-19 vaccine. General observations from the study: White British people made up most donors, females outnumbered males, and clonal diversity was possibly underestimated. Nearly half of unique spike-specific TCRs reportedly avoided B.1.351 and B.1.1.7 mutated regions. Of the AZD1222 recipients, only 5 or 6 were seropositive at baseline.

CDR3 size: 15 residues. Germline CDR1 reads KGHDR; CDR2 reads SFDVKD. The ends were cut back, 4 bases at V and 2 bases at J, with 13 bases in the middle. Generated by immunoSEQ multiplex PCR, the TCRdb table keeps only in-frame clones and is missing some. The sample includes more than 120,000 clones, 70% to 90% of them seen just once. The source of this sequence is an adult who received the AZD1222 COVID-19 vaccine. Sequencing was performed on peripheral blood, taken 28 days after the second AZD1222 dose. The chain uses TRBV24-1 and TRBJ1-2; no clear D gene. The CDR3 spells CATSDSPGLNYGYTF. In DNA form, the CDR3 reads TGTGCCACCAGTGACTCGCCGGGTCTCAACTATGGCTACACCTTC.